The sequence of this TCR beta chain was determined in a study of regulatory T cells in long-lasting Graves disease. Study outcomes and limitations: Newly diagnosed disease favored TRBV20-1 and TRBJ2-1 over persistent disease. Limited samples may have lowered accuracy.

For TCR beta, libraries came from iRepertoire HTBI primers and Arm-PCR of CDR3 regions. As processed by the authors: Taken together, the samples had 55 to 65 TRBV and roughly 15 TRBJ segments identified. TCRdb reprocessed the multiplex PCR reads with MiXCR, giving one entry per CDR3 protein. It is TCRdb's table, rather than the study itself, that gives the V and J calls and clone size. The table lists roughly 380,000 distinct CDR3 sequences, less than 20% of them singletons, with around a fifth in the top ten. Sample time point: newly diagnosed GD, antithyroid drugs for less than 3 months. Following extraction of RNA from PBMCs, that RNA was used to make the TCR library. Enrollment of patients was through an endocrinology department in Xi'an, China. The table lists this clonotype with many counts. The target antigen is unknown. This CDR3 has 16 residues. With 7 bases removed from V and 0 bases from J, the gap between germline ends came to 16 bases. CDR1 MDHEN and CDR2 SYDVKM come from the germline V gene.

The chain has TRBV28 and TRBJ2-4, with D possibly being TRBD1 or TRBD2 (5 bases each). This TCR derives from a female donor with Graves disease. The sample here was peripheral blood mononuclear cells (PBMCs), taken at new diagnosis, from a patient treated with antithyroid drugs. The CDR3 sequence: CASTNTPGTAKNIQYF. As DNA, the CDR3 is TGTGCCAGCACCAATACCCCGGGGACAGCCAAAAACATTCAGTACTTC.